This T cell receptor beta chain was documented in a study of blood T cell repertoires in COVID-19. The wider study: Samples came from the United States, Italy and Spain, spanning acute and convalescent COVID-19.

Seattle patients were enrolled while actively infected and followed longitudinally. Germline V lookup: CDR1 LGHDT, CDR2 YNNKEL (reference sequence). Trimming took 3 bases from V and 2 from J; bases not matched to a gene: 5. The CDR3 sequence is 15 residues long. The protocol was immunoSEQ multiplex PCR, while the TCRdb copy is restricted to in-frame clones and leaves out a portion. The sample records over 90,000 clones, 75% to 85% being singletons. The chain links TRBV3-1 (or the pseudogene TRBV3-2) to TRBJ1-1; 8 bases map to TRBD1. The sample consisted of peripheral blood. The TCR was taken from a man of 80 years or more with COVID-19, enrolled during active disease. DNA for the CDR3: TGTGCCAGCAGCCAGGCAGGGGGCCGAAACACTGAAGCTTTCTTT. Translating gives CASSQAGGRNTEAFF.